The 4 T cell receptor beta chains listed next were all sequenced from one sample in a study of CD8+CD57+ T cells in acquired aplastic anemia. Patients chosen for sequencing had CD8+CD57+ cells that had expanded, as shown by flow cytometry. The use of genomic DNA as template underpinned the TCR beta VDJ and CDR3 profiling. Each CDR3 protein is one row after TCRdb ran MiXCR on the reads. The sample holds 160,000 or so distinct CDR3 sequences, 45% to 55% seen once. Input material: sorted CD4+, CD8+, or CD8+CD57+ T cells (not recorded which) from PBMCs. These receptors all stem from a human donor with aplastic anemia.

Concerning this clonotype itself: Possible read error: a much larger clone is one base away. The chain joins TRBV5-4 to TRBJ2-2, with TRBD2 matching over 7 bases. Germline-derived CDR1 and CDR2 are SGHNT and YYREEE (reference sequence). This CDR3 has 16 amino acids. V lost 1 base, J lost 2 bases, and 5 bases stayed unmatched. DNA for the CDR3: TGTGCCAGCAGCTTGCGGGGAGGGAAAAACACCGGGGAGCTGTTTTTT. Translating it yields CASSLRGGKNTGELFF.

This clonotype was counted ten times or more. The chain carries TRBV20-1 and TRBJ1-2; the D gene is possibly TRBD1 (5 bases). The CDR3 extends over 14 amino acids. Germline CDR1 is DFQATT and CDR2 is SNEGSKA (reference sequence). Trimming took 1 base from V and 8 from J, leaving 17 bases between them. CDR3 DNA: TGCAGTGCTAGAGGCCAGGGTGACTTGGGCGGCTACACCTTC. Translating it yields CSARGQGDLGGYTF.

As for this clonotype: One end of the junction varies from germline; a read error may be responsible. V is TRBV10-3 and J is TRBJ1-5; D gene unclear. The CDR3 is made up of 13 amino acids. Germline V gene sequence: CDR1 ENHRY, CDR2 SYGVKD. As DNA, the CDR3 is TGTGCCACCAGTAGGGAGGGCAATCAGCCCCAGCATTTT. As protein: CATSREGNQPQHF.

The chain recombines TRBV24-1 with TRBJ2-1; D might be TRBD1 (6 bases). CDR1 and CDR2 (germline): KGHDR, SFDVKD. The CDR3 loop spans 16 amino acids. The ends were cut back, 3 bases at V and 5 bases at J, with 16 bases in the middle. CDR3 DNA: TGTGCCACCAGTGATCAGGGGCAGGGGCTTGACAATGAGCAGTTCTTC. Translation gives CATSDQGQGLDNEQFF.